Below are 15 T cell receptor beta chains sequenced from a single sample in a study of lymphopenia after photon versus proton radiotherapy. Profiling relied on immunoSEQ multiplex PCR, and the TCRdb table lists in-frame clones only, not all of them. The data hold some 25,000 clones, with around 83% observed a single time. Here the sequenced sample was peripheral blood, taken from a patient treated with photon-based radiotherapy. All receptors come from a man between 25 and 39 years old with gastric cancer.

The count of this clone is one. The gene calls are TRBV18 and TRBJ1-1; perhaps TRBD1 as D (6 bases). Germline CDR1 KGHSH, CDR2 LQKENI. V was clipped by 2 bases and J by 1 base, with 14 bases between them. The CDR3 is 16 amino acids. The DNA for the CDR3 is TGTGCCAGCTCACCAAGGGGGGGCGCGGGGAACACTGAAGCTTTCTTT. Amino acids: CASSPRGGAGNTEAFF.

The chain carries TRBV19 and TRBJ1-5; tentative D call: TRBD1 (5 bases). The CDR3 loop spans 14 amino acids. V dropped 3 bases and J dropped 3 bases, with 9 bases sitting between them. Germline CDR1 and CDR2: LNHDA and SQIVND (reference sequence). The CDR3 loop is CASSIWGNNQPQHF. The CDR3 nucleotides are TGTGCCAGTAGTATTTGGGGGAACAATCAGCCCCAGCATTTT.

The chain is built from TRBV5-6 and TRBJ2-5; 7 nucleotides agree with TRBD1. J lost 7 bases, V lost 0 bases, and 9 bases had no gene match. This CDR3 is 15 amino acids long. The germline V gene has CDR1 SGHDT and CDR2 YYEEEE. The CDR3 sequence is CASSLDRGHLGTQYF. CDR3 coding DNA: TGTGCCAGCAGCTTGGACAGGGGCCACCTAGGGACCCAGTACTTC.

This rearrangement joins TRBV7-8 to TRBJ2-7; D not resolved. Looked up from germline, CDR1 is SGHVS and CDR2 is FQNEAQ. The CDR3 spans 14 residues. Trimming removed 5 bases at V and 0 bases at J, with 11 bases between. DNA of the CDR3: TGTGCCAGCAGCCCAGACACCCACTCCTACGAGCAGTACTTC. Its protein is CASSPDTHSYEQYF.

This chain connects TRBV18 to TRBJ1-6; D remains unclear. The V end was cut by 6 bases, the J end by 0 bases, with 9 bases between. The CDR3 is 15 residues long. Germline CDR1 is KGHSH and CDR2 is LQKENI. CDR3 DNA: TGTGCCAGCTCTCCCGAGAGCTCCTATAATTCACCCCTCCACTTT. This sequence encodes CASSPESSYNSPLHF.

The chain uses TRBV5-6 and TRBJ2-1; the D gene is possibly TRBD2 (6 bases). This CDR3 contains 13 residues. CDR1 and CDR2 from the germline V gene are SGHDT and YYEEEE. V gave up 4 bases and J gave up 8 bases, with 13 bases separating them. The CDR3 protein is CASSPPWGDEQFF. Written as DNA, the CDR3 is TGTGCCAGCAGCCCTCCTTGGGGGGATGAGCAGTTCTTC.

The chain employs TRBV19 and TRBJ1-2; D unresolved. V lost 11 bases, J lost 6 bases, and 4 bases lay in between. CDR3 size: 8 residues. Germline CDR1 LNHDA, CDR2 SQIVND (reference sequence). CDR3 sequence: CAADGYTF. The DNA of the CDR3 is TGTGCCGCGGATGGCTACACCTTC. The complete variable domain, with remaining parts taken from reference TRBV19 and TRBJ1-2, reads DGGITQSPKYLFRKEGQNVTLSCEQNLNHDAMYWYRQDPGQGLRLIYYSQIVNDFQKGDIAEGYSVSREKKESFPLTVTSAQKNPTAFYLCAADGYTFGSGTRLTVV.

The chain recombines TRBV7-7 with TRBJ1-5; TRBD1 agrees at 10 bases. Germline V CDR1 and CDR2: SSHAT, FNYEAQ (reference sequence). This CDR3 spans 18 amino acids. V lost 6 bases and J lost 2; bases outside the gene matches: 13. The CDR3: CASSTEGDRGRGNQPQHF. The DNA for the CDR3 is TGTGCCAGCAGTACAGAGGGGGACAGGGGCCGAGGCAATCAGCCCCAGCATTTT.

The gene calls are TRBV10-1 and TRBJ2-2, with D hard to call. CDR1 is WNHNN and CDR2 is SYGVQD in the germline V gene (reference sequence). V was trimmed by 4 bases and J by 1 base, leaving 7 bases between them. The CDR3 is 14 residues long. The CDR3 loop reads CASSGNQNTGELFF. The CDR3 DNA sequence: TGCGCCAGCAGTGGCAACCAGAACACCGGGGAGCTGTTTTTT.

J is TRBJ2-7 and V is TRBV2; D is perhaps TRBD1 or TRBD2 (5 bases each). CDR1 is SNHLY, CDR2 FYNNEI, per germline. CDR3 length: 14 amino acids. The V and J ends lost 2 bases and 6 bases respectively, with 14 bases between them. CDR3: CASSEISGDPEQYF. For the CDR3, the DNA is TGTGCCAGCAGTGAAATTAGTGGGGACCCCGAGCAGTACTTC.

This clone came up a few times. This chain connects TRBV5-1 to TRBJ2-3; 7 nucleotides line up with TRBD1. The germline V gene has CDR1 SGHRS and CDR2 YFSETQ. The V segment lost 0 bases and the J segment 1 base; nucleotides outside the gene matches: 2. The CDR3 is 15 amino acids. CDR3 sequence: CASSLGTGGTDTQYF. CDR3 coding DNA: TGCGCCAGCAGCTTGGGCACAGGGGGCACAGATACGCAGTATTTT.

This CDR3 is CASFADRYSNQPQHF. CDR3 nucleotide sequence: TGTGCCAGCTTCGCCGACAGATATAGCAATCAGCCCCAGCATTTT. The rearrangement uses TRBV2 and TRBJ1-5; tentative D call: TRBD1 (5 bases). The length of the CDR3 is 15 residues. CDR1 SNHLY and CDR2 FYNNEI come from the germline V gene. Trimming pared 8 bases from V and 0 bases from J, leaving 14 bases between.

V usage is TRBV5-4 and J usage is TRBJ2-3; 7 nucleotides match TRBD1. The CDR3 runs to 14 residues. Germline-derived CDR1 and CDR2 are SGHNT and YYREEE (reference sequence). With 2 bases clipped from V and 2 bases from J, the junction kept 2 bases outside the gene matches. This CDR3 reads CASSFDRATDTQYF. CDR3 nucleotide sequence: TGTGCCAGCAGCTTTGACAGGGCCACAGATACGCAGTATTTT.

The chain is built from TRBV27 and TRBJ1-1; D remains unclear. The CDR3 sequence is 11 residues long. V gave up 5 bases and J gave up 7 bases, with 8 bases separating them. The germline V gene encodes CDR1 MNHEY and CDR2 SMNVEV (reference sequence). The CDR3 nucleotides read TGTGCCAGCAGTGGTCGCAGTGAAGCTTTCTTT. It is translated as CASSGRSEAFF.

J is TRBJ2-5 and V is TRBV6-6, with 9 bases fitting TRBD1. The DNA matches TRBJ2-7 better at its end, which makes the J call doubtful. The CDR3 extends over 15 amino acids. Germline CDR1 and CDR2: MNHNY and SVGAGI (reference sequence). CDR3 sequence: CASSLGQGFSYEQYF. As DNA, the CDR3 is TGTGCCAGCAGTTTGGGACAGGGATTCTCCTACGAGCAGTACTTC.